Listed below are T cell receptor beta chains from one sample, sequenced in a study of blood T cell repertoires in COVID-19. Profiled with immunoSEQ multiplex PCR; TCRdb holds only in-frame clones, not every one. The sample contains around 700,000 clones, 85% to 90% of which appear only once. Sequencing was carried out using peripheral blood. The receptors derive from a young woman with acute or convalescent COVID-19. CDR3s include the opening cysteine and the closing phenylalanine or tryptophan. Fields, in order: V gene, J gene, D gene, clone size, CDR3 DNA, CDR3 protein. A D gene is named only where the DNA matches it firmly. Clone size is not always given. Where it is, it says once, few, many or a class for expanded clones.

v_call: TRBV19
j_call: TRBJ2-3
d_call: -
clone_size: -
cdr3_nt: TGTGCCAGTAGTATAGGGGGTCTACAGAGGGGCACAGATACGCAGTATTTT
cdr3_aa: CASSIGGLQRGTDTQYF

v_call: TRBV7-3
j_call: TRBJ1-1
d_call: -
clone_size: -
cdr3_nt: TGTGCCAGCAGCTTAGACAGGACGTACGCTGAAGCTTTCTTT
cdr3_aa: CASSLDRTYAEAFF

v_call: TRBV12-5
j_call: TRBJ2-3
d_call: TRBD2
clone_size: -
cdr3_nt: TGTGCTAGTGGTCCCCGCGGGGGGACCTTCACAGATACGCAGTATTTT
cdr3_aa: CASGPRGGTFTDTQYF

v_call: TRBV7-9
j_call: TRBJ1-2
d_call: TRBD1
clone_size: -
cdr3_nt: TGTGCCAGCAGCTTAGTGGGACAGGGAAACTATGGCTACACCTTC
cdr3_aa: CASSLVGQGNYGYTF

v_call: TRBV5-1
j_call: TRBJ1-2
d_call: -
clone_size: -
cdr3_nt: TGCGCCAGCAGCTCCAGGGACGGCTTACAGGGAGGCTACACCTTC
cdr3_aa: CASSSRDGLQGGYTF

v_call: TRBV30
j_call: TRBJ1-2
d_call: TRBD1
clone_size: -
cdr3_nt: TGTGCCTGGAGCCAGGGGACAGGAATCTATGGCTACACCTTC
cdr3_aa: CAWSQGTGIYGYTF

v_call: TRBV27
j_call: TRBJ1-2
d_call: TRBD1
clone_size: -
cdr3_nt: TGTGCCAGCAGTTTATTGGCAGGGGGCGTGGGCTACACCTTC
cdr3_aa: CASSLLAGGVGYTF

v_call: TRBV10-3
j_call: TRBJ2-7
d_call: TRBD1
clone_size: -
cdr3_nt: TGTGCCATCTGTGGGGGACAGGGGGCTTACGAGCAGTACTTC
cdr3_aa: CAICGGQGAYEQYF

v_call: TRBV30
j_call: TRBJ2-7
d_call: -
clone_size: -
cdr3_nt: TGTGCCTGGAGTGTTAGGGGCGAGCAGTACTTC
cdr3_aa: CAWSVRGEQYF

v_call: TRBV2
j_call: TRBJ2-7
d_call: TRBD1
clone_size: -
cdr3_nt: TGTGCCAGCAGGGTCCCGGGACAGGGTTCCTACGAGCAGTACTTC
cdr3_aa: CASRVPGQGSYEQYF

v_call: TRBV2
j_call: TRBJ2-3
d_call: -
clone_size: -
cdr3_nt: TGTGCCAGCAGTGGGACGGGGTTGAGCACAGATACGCAGTATTTT
cdr3_aa: CASSGTGLSTDTQYF

v_call: TRBV9
j_call: TRBJ1-1
d_call: TRBD1
clone_size: -
cdr3_nt: TGTGCCAGCAGCGTAGAATGGGGACAGGGGATATCTGAAGCTTTCTTT
cdr3_aa: CASSVEWGQGISEAFF

v_call: TRBV19
j_call: TRBJ1-1
d_call: -
clone_size: -
cdr3_nt: TGTGCCAGTAGAAACAACAGGGTTAGGGTCCCTGACACTGAAGCTTTCTTT
cdr3_aa: CASRNNRVRVPDTEAFF

v_call: TRBV11-2
j_call: TRBJ1-2
d_call: TRBD1
clone_size: -
cdr3_nt: TGTGCCAGCAGCTTAGCGTTTGGGACAGGGCTGGACTATGGCTACACCTTC
cdr3_aa: CASSLAFGTGLDYGYTF

v_call: TRBV21-1
j_call: TRBJ1-2
d_call: -
clone_size: -
cdr3_nt: TGTGCCAGCAGCAATCTCGGGGACAGCTATGGCTACACCTTC
cdr3_aa: CASSNLGDSYGYTF

v_call: TRBV5-1
j_call: TRBJ1-2
d_call: -
clone_size: -
cdr3_nt: TGCGCCAGCAGTCTCTCCGGTGGAACAGACTATGGCTACACCTTC
cdr3_aa: CASSLSGGTDYGYTF

v_call: TRBV9
j_call: TRBJ1-2
d_call: TRBD1
clone_size: few
cdr3_nt: TGTGCCAGCAGCGTAGATATAGGGGGCCTGGACTATGGCTACACCTTC
cdr3_aa: CASSVDIGGLDYGYTF

v_call: TRBV7-2
j_call: TRBJ1-3
d_call: TRBD1
clone_size: -
cdr3_nt: TGTGCCAGCAGCCTCGGGACAGCAGGAAACACCATATATTTT
cdr3_aa: CASSLGTAGNTIYF

v_call: TRBV19
j_call: TRBJ1-5
d_call: -
clone_size: once
cdr3_nt: TGTGCCAGTAGTCCCTGGGGAGATGGCAATCAGCCCCAGCATTTT
cdr3_aa: CASSPWGDGNQPQHF

v_call: TRBV5-1
j_call: TRBJ1-1
d_call: -
clone_size: -
cdr3_nt: TGCGCCAGTTGGTCCCCCGGGTTGAACACTGAAGCTTTCTTT
cdr3_aa: CASWSPGLNTEAFF